Given below is one T cell receptor beta chain in context. Its antigen is unknown. The junction does not match germline at one end; this may be a read error. This specimen comes from a study of OX40 agonist ivuxolimab in advanced cancers. Germline V gives CDR1 SNHLY, CDR2 FYNNEI. The CDR3 length is 12 residues. A history of autoimmune disease or systemic immunosuppression excluded patients. This table comes from immunoSEQ multiplex PCR, and its TCRdb copy is limited to in-frame clones, with some not included. The sample holds roughly 60,000 clones, 86% seen once. Study-level findings and limits: Clones of CD4+ and CD8+ blood T cells grew by week 6 at doses of 0.1 to 3.0 mg/kg.

The chain carries TRBV2 and TRBJ2-5, with a weak D call TRBD1 (6 bases). This clonotype originated in an adult with an advanced solid tumor such as melanoma, head and neck, liver or kidney cancer. Sequences were derived from CD4+ or CD8+ T cells sorted from blood, sampled in a trial of the OX40 agonist ivuxolimab. CDR3 coding DNA: TGCGCCAACAGGGATATCGGTGAGACCCAGTACTTC. Translation: CANRDIGETQYF.